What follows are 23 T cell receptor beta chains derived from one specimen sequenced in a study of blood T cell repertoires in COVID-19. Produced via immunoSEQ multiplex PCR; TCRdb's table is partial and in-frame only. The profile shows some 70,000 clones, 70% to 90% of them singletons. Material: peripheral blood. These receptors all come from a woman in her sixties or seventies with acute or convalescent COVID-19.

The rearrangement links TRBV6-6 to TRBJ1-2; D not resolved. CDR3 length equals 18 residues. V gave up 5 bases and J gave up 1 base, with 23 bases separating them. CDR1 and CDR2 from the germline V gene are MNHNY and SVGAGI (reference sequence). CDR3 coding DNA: TGTGCCAGCAGTCCAAACGGCCCGGGGTTATCGCTTAACTATGGCTACACCTTC. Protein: CASSPNGPGLSLNYGYTF.

The CDR3 DNA sequence: TGTGCCAGCAGTTTGACAGGGGTCGGCTACACCTTC. Translating it yields CASSLTGVGYTF. The chain links TRBV28 to TRBJ1-2; TRBD1 matches at 8 bases. The germline CDR1 and CDR2 sequences are MDHEN and SYDVKM. CDR3 length equals 12 residues. Germline trimming cut 3 bases from V and 8 bases from J; bases unmatched to any gene: 2.

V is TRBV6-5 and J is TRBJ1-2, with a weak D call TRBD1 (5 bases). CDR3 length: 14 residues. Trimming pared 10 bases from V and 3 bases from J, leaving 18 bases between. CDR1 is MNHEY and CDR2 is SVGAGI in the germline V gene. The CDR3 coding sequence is TGTGCCATCGAGAAGGGGATACCGGACTATGGCTACACCTTC. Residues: CAIEKGIPDYGYTF.

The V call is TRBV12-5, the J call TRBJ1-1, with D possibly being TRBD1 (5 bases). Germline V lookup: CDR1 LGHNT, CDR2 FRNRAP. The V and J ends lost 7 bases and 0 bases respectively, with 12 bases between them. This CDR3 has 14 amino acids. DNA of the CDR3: TGTGCTAGTGCCGGGGGGGGACTGAACACTGAAGCTTTCTTT. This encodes CASAGGGLNTEAFF.

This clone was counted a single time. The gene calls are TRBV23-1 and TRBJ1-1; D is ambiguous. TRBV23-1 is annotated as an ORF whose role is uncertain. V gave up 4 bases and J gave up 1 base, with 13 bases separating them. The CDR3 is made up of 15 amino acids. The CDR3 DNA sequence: TGCGCCAGCAGTCCCCCGGGAGTTTCGAACACTGAAGCTTTCTTT. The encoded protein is CASSPPGVSNTEAFF.

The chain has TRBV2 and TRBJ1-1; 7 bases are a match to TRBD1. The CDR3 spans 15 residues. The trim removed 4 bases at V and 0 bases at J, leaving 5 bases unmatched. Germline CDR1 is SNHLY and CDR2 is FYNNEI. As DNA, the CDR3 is TGTGCCAGCAGTGGTCGAGGGGGCCTGAACACTGAAGCTTTCTTT. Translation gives CASSGRGGLNTEAFF. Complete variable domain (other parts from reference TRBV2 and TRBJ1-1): EPEVTQTPSHQVTQMGQEVILRCVPISNHLYFYWYRQILGQKVEFLVSFYNNEISEKSEIFDDQFSVERPDGSNFTLKIRSTKLEDSAMYFCASSGRGGLNTEAFFGQGTRLTVV.

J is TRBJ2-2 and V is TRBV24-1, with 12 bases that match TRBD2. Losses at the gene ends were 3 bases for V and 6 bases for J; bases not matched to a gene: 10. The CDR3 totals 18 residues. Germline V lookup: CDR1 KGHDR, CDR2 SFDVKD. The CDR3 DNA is TGTGCCACCAGTGATGCCTCTCTAGCGGGAGGGCCGTCCGGGGAGCTGTTTTTT. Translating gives CATSDASLAGGPSGELFF.

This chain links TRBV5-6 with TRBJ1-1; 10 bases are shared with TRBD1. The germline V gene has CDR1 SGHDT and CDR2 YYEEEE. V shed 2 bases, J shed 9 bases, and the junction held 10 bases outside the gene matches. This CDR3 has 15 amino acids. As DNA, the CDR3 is TGTGCCAGCAGCTTTGGGACAGGGGCGACCTGGAAAGCTTTCTTT. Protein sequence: CASSFGTGATWKAFF.

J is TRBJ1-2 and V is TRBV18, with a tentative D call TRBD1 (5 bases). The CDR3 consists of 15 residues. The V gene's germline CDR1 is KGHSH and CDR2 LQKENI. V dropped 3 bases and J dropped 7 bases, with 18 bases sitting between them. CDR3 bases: TGTGCCAGCTCACCCGGAAATCAGGGATGGAGTGGCTACACCTTC. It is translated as CASSPGNQGWSGYTF.

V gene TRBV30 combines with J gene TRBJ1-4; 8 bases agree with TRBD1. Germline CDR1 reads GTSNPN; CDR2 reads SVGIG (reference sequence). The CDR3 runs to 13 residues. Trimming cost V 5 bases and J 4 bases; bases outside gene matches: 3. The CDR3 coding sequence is TGTGCCTGGGCAGGGGGCTTTAATGAAAAACTGTTTTTT. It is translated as CAWAGGFNEKLFF.

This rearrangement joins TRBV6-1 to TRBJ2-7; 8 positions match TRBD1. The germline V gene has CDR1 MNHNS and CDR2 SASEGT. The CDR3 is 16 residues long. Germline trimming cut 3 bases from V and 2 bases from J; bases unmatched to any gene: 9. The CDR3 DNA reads TGTGCCAGCAGTGATCCGGGTAGGACAGGGACCTACGAGCAGTACTTC. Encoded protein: CASSDPGRTGTYEQYF.

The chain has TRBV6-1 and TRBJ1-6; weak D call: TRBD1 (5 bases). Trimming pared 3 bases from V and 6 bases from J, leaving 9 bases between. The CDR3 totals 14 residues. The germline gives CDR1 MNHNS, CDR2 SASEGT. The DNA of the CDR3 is TGTGCCAGCAGTGATAGGAGGGGTAATTCACCCCTCCACTTT. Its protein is CASSDRRGNSPLHF.

CDR3 sequence reads: CASSARQGAAGNTIYF. DNA for the CDR3: TGTGCCAGCAGCGCTAGACAGGGGGCGGCGGGAAACACCATATATTTT. This rearrangement joins TRBV9 to TRBJ1-3, with 10 bases matching TRBD1. The CDR3 contains 16 residues. J gave up 4 bases and V 3 bases, and 7 bases lay outside the gene matches. Germline values: CDR1 SGDLS, CDR2 YYNGEE.

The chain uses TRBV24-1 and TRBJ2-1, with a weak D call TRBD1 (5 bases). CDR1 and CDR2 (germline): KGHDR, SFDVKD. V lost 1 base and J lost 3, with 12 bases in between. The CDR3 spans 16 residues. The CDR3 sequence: CATSDFSGSGYNEQFF. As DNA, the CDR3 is TGTGCCACCAGTGATTTTTCAGGGTCGGGCTACAATGAGCAGTTCTTC.

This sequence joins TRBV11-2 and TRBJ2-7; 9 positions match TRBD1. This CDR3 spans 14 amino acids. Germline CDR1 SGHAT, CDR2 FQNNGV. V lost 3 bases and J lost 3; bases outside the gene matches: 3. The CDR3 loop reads CASSFTGGLYEQYF. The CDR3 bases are TGTGCCAGCAGCTTTACAGGGGGCCTCTACGAGCAGTACTTC.

The chain's CDR3 is CASATEPTNEKLFF. CDR3 DNA: TGCGCCAGCGCAACAGAGCCAACTAATGAAAAACTGTTTTTT. This rearrangement joins TRBV4-1 to TRBJ1-4; unclear D gene. Trimming cost V 8 bases and J 0 bases, with 10 bases left between them. Germline lookup yields CDR1 MGHRA and CDR2 YSYEKL. The CDR3 has 14 amino acids.

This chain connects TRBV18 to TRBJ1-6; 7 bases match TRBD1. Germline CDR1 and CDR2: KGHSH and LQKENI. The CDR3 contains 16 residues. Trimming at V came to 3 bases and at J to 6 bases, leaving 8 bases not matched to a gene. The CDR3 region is CASSPNRDRTNSPLHF. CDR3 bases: TGTGCCAGCTCACCGAACCGGGACAGAACTAATTCACCCCTCCACTTT.

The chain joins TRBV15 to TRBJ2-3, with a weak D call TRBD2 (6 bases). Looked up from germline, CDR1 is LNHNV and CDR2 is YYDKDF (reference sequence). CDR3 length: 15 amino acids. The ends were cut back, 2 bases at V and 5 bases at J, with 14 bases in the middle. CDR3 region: CATSRSSPGLDTQYF. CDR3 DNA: TGTGCCACCAGCAGAAGTAGCCCGGGACTAGATACGCAGTATTTT. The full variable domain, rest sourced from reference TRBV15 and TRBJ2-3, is DAMVIQNPRYQVTQFGKPVTLSCSQTLNHNVMYWYQQKSSQAPKLLFHYYDKDFNNEADTPDNFQSRRPNTSFCFLDIRSPGLGDTAMYLCATSRSSPGLDTQYFGPGTRLTVL.

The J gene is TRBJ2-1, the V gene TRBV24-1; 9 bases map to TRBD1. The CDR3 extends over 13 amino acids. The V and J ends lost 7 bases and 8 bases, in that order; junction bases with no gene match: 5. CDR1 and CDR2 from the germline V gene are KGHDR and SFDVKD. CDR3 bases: TGTGCCACCAGGACAGGGGGTTTGGATGAGCAGTTCTTC. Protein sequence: CATRTGGLDEQFF.

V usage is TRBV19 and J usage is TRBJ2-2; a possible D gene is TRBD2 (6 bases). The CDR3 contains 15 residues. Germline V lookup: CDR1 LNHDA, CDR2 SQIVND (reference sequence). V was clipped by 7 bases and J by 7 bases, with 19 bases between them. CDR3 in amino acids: CASTPGTGVNGELFF. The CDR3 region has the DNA TGTGCCAGTACCCCTGGGACGGGGGTAAACGGGGAGCTGTTTTTT.

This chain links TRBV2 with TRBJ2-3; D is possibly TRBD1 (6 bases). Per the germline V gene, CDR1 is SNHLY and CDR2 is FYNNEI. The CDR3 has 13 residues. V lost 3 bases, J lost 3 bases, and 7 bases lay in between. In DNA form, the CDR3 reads TGTGCCAGCAGTGATACAGGGACAGATACGCAGTATTTT. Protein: CASSDTGTDTQYF.

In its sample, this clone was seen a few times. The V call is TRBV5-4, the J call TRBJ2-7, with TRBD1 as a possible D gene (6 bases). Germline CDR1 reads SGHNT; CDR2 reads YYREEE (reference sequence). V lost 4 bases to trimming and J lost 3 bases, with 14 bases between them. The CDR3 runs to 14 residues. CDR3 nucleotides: TGTGCCAGCAGCGTATCAGGGGTCAACTACGAGCAGTACTTC. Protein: CASSVSGVNYEQYF.

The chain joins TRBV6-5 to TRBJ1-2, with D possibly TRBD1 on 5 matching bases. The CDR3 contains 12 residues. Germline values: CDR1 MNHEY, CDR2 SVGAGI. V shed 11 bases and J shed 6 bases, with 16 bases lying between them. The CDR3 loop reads CAQGSRGHGYTF. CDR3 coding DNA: TGTGCCCAGGGCTCAAGAGGTCATGGCTACACCTTC.